This TCR beta chain was sequenced during a study of blood T cell repertoires in COVID-19. The germline V gene encodes CDR1 MNHEY and CDR2 SMNVEV (reference sequence). Trimming cost V 4 bases and J 2 bases, with 11 bases left between them. This CDR3 spans 15 amino acids. The protocol was immunoSEQ multiplex PCR, while the TCRdb copy is restricted to in-frame clones and leaves out a portion. Of some 17,000 clones listed, 75% to 90% are singletons. The sequenced material came from peripheral blood. This receptor was identified in a man aged 45 to 65 with active COVID-19. This chain uses TRBV27 with TRBJ2-2, with D maybe TRBD1 (6 bases). The CDR3 spells CASSSRTVNTGELFF. For the CDR3, the DNA is TGTGCCAGCAGTTCTAGGACAGTAAACACCGGGGAGCTGTTTTTT.